Following are 30 T cell receptor beta chains from one sample sequenced in a study of somatic mutations in cytotoxic T cells in rheumatoid arthritis. Sequencing used immunoSEQ multiplex PCR; TCRdb keeps in-frame clones, though not all of them. The data hold roughly 13,000 clones, with about four fifths observed a single time. The source material was CD8+ T cells sorted from blood. These receptor sequences come from an adult with rheumatoid arthritis.

The chain couples TRBV2 to TRBJ2-2, with TRBD1 matching over 7 bases. This CDR3 contains 14 residues. CDR1 and CDR2 (germline): SNHLY, FYNNEI. The junction had 5 bases not matched to a gene; V was cut back by 3 bases and J by 7 bases. The CDR3 nucleotides read TGTGCCAGCAGTGACAGGGGGATGGACGGGGAGCTGTTTTTT. It encodes CASSDRGMDGELFF.

This chain uses TRBV4-1 with TRBJ2-1; the match to TRBD2 covers 8 bases. The V gene's germline CDR1 is MGHRA and CDR2 YSYEKL. V shed 4 bases and J 5 bases; nucleotides not matched to a gene: 7. CDR3 length: 15 amino acids. This chain's CDR3 is CASSPVREGNNEQFF. The CDR3 DNA reads as TGCGCCAGCAGCCCGGTTCGGGAGGGTAACAATGAGCAGTTCTTC.

This sequence joins TRBV7-8 and TRBJ2-1; possibly TRBD1 for D (6 bases). CDR3 length equals 14 residues. The V end was cut by 2 bases, the J end by 8 bases, with 13 bases between. Germline CDR1 and CDR2: SGHVS and FQNEAQ. The CDR3 bases are TGTGCCAGCAGCTTATTCAGGGGTGCTGATGAGCAGTTCTTC. Amino acid sequence: CASSLFRGADEQFF.

This clone was seen only a few times. This sequence joins TRBV6-1 and TRBJ2-7; D tentatively fits TRBD1 or TRBD2 (5 bases each). Deletions cut 9 bases from V and 0 bases from J, with 6 bases between. The germline CDR1 and CDR2 sequences are MNHNS and SASEGT. This CDR3 is 11 amino acids long. The CDR3: CARGPSYEQYF. The CDR3 DNA reads TGTGCCAGGGGACCCTCCTACGAGCAGTACTTC.

The V and J genes are TRBV6-5 and TRBJ2-6; maybe TRBD1 (5 bases). In germline, CDR1 is MNHEY, CDR2 SVGAGI. The CDR3 contains 15 residues. V shed 2 bases and J shed 0 bases, with 5 bases lying between them. The CDR3 bases are TGTGCCAGCAGTTACGACAGCTCTGGGGCCAACGTCCTGACTTTC. Its protein product is CASSYDSSGANVLTF.

The CDR3 here is CASSHSPESSYNEQFF. In DNA, the CDR3 is TGTGCCAGCAGCCACTCGCCCGAGTCCTCCTACAATGAGCAGTTCTTC. V is TRBV6-4 and J is TRBJ2-1; D remains ambiguous. Between the trimmed V and J ends, which lost 6 bases and 0 bases, there was a span of 15 bases. This CDR3 is 16 amino acids long. Germline V gives CDR1 MRHNA, CDR2 SNTAGT.

V and J are TRBV12-5 and TRBJ2-4; a weak D match, TRBD1 (5 bases). Trimming left V 1 base short and J 1 base short, with 11 bases between. Per germline, CDR1 LGHNT and CDR2 FRNRAP. The CDR3 consists of 16 residues. The CDR3 sequence is CASGLAGLAAKNIQYF. The DNA of the CDR3 is TGTGCTAGTGGTTTGGCAGGGTTGGCGGCCAAAAACATTCAGTACTTC.

A few counts support this clone. The chain has TRBV4-1 and TRBJ1-2; tentatively, D is TRBD1 (5 bases). V lost 1 base, J lost 6 bases, and 15 bases lay in between. Germline V lookup: CDR1 MGHRA, CDR2 YSYEKL. The CDR3 consists of 15 residues. The CDR3 DNA is TGCGCCAGCAGCCAAGTAATTTTCGGGGCCCATGGCTACACCTTC. Protein product: CASSQVIFGAHGYTF.

The chain uses TRBV19 and TRBJ1-3; D call uncertain. Germline V gene data show CDR1 as LNHDA and CDR2 as SQIVND (reference sequence). Trimming took off 3 bases at V and 0 bases at J, with 9 bases between the two ends. CDR3 length: 15 residues. The DNA of the CDR3 is TGTGCCAGTAGTATTAGCAGTGGCTCTGGAAACACCATATATTTT. Its translation is CASSISSGSGNTIYF.

V and J are TRBV9 and TRBJ1-2, with D possibly being TRBD1 (6 bases). V was cut by 3 bases and J by 4 bases, with 16 bases left in between. Germline V CDR1 and CDR2: SGDLS, YYNGEE. This CDR3 spans 15 amino acids. The CDR3 DNA sequence: TGTGCCAGCAGCGCCTTCCGGGACATTCCCTATGGCTACACCTTC. Protein: CASSAFRDIPYGYTF.

The rearrangement links TRBV11-2 to TRBJ2-7; 11 nucleotides match TRBD2. From germline, CDR1 is SGHAT and CDR2 FQNNGV. V lost 5 bases to trimming and J lost 7 bases; unmatched junction nucleotides: 16. The CDR3 has 17 residues. The CDR3 sequence is CASSPSLAGGPDGEQYF. CDR3 coding DNA: TGTGCCAGCAGCCCCTCCCTAGCGGGAGGCCCGGATGGGGAGCAGTACTTC.

The chain employs TRBV7-9 and TRBJ1-1; 7 bases are a match to TRBD1. Germline CDR1 SEHNR, CDR2 FQNEAQ (reference sequence). J gave up 4 bases and V 4 bases, and 3 bases lay outside the gene matches. The CDR3 covers 13 residues. The CDR3 nucleotides read TGTGCCAGCAGCTATGACAGGGTCACTGAAGCTTTCTTT. This gives the protein CASSYDRVTEAFF.

The chain is built from TRBV7-9 and TRBJ1-2; 9 nucleotides line up with TRBD1. V shed 3 bases, J shed 5 bases, and the junction held 7 bases outside the gene matches. Germline CDR1 reads SEHNR; CDR2 reads FQNEAQ (reference sequence). The CDR3 length is 15 residues. The CDR3 DNA follows: TGTGCCAGCAGCTTTGGGGGACAGGGTAGTTATGGCTACACCTTC. It is translated as CASSFGGQGSYGYTF.

The chain carries TRBV29-1 and TRBJ2-3, with 13 bases matching TRBD2. With V trimmed by 6 bases and J by 2 bases, 8 bases remained unmatched. Germline V gene lookup returns CDR1 SQVTM and CDR2 ANQGSEA. The CDR3 extends over 16 amino acids. The CDR3: CSVTPGLAGLTDTQYF. The CDR3 nucleotides are TGCAGCGTCACACCGGGACTAGCGGGGCTCACAGATACGCAGTATTTT.

The chain joins TRBV27 to TRBJ2-7, with TRBD1 matching 7 bases. The CDR3 runs 12 residues. CDR1 and CDR2 from the germline V gene are MNHEY and SMNVEV (reference sequence). With V trimmed by 6 bases and J by 1 base, 0 bases remained unmatched. CDR3 region: CASRTGSYEQYF. CDR3 in DNA: TGTGCCAGCAGGACAGGGTCCTACGAGCAGTACTTC.

This rearrangement joins TRBV21-1 to TRBJ2-7; the table's D call, TRBD2, has no DNA check behind it. TRBV21-1 is annotated as a pseudogene. This CDR3 has 15 amino acids. Written as DNA, the CDR3 is TGTGCCAGCAGCAATCAAGAACAGGGAGGGTACGAGCAGTACTTC. Its translation is CASSNQEQGGYEQYF.

The V gene is TRBV9, the J gene TRBJ1-2; no clear D gene. Germline V gene lookup returns CDR1 SGDLS and CDR2 YYNGEE. Trimming cost V 4 bases and J 5 bases, with 15 bases left between them. This CDR3 has 14 amino acids. CDR3 coding DNA: TGTGCCAGCAGCCCAACCTCGGGCGGGTATGGCTACACCTTC. It translates to CASSPTSGGYGYTF.

The rearrangement uses TRBV27 and TRBJ1-5; D is ambiguous. Trimming removed 5 bases from V and 0 bases from J, with 14 bases in between. This CDR3 comprises 16 residues. Germline V gene data show CDR1 as MNHEY and CDR2 as SMNVEV (reference sequence). CDR3 sequence: CASSPRTAHSNQPQHF. As DNA, the CDR3 is TGTGCCAGCAGTCCCCGGACGGCTCATAGCAATCAGCCCCAGCATTTT.

This chain links TRBV6-1 with TRBJ1-1; tentatively, D is TRBD1 (5 bases). The germline V and J ends were trimmed by 2 bases and 1 base, with 8 bases remaining between them. Per the germline V gene, CDR1 is MNHNS and CDR2 is SASEGT. There are 14 residues in the CDR3. The CDR3 region has the DNA TGTGCCAGCAGTGAAAGGGGCCGGAACACTGAAGCTTTCTTT. It yields the protein CASSERGRNTEAFF.

The CDR3 spells CASSSRDSLDTQYF. The CDR3 DNA sequence: TGTGCCAGCAGCTCCCGGGACTCTTTGGATACGCAGTATTTT. The V gene is TRBV9, the J gene TRBJ2-3; a weak D match, TRBD2 (6 bases). Germline CDR1 is SGDLS and CDR2 is YYNGEE. The V gene lost 4 bases and the J gene lost 6 bases, with 15 bases spanning the gap. This CDR3 spans 14 amino acids.

This rearrangement joins TRBV12-5 to TRBJ1-5; the D gene is possibly TRBD1 (5 bases). Trimming pared 7 bases from V and 1 base from J, leaving 11 bases between. There are 14 residues in the CDR3. CDR1 is LGHNT and CDR2 is FRNRAP in the germline V gene. CDR3 DNA: TGTGCTAGTGTCCCCAGGGTAAGCAATCAGCCCCAGCATTTT. Protein: CASVPRVSNQPQHF.

The chain links TRBV11-2 to TRBJ1-4; no reliable D call. Germline CDR1 reads SGHAT; CDR2 reads FQNNGV. Trimming shortened V by 2 bases and J by 5 bases, and 9 bases separated the two germline ends. The CDR3 consists of 14 residues. CDR3 sequence reads: CASSLNSFNEKLFF. In nucleotides, the CDR3 is TGTGCCAGCAGCTTAAACAGCTTCAATGAAAAACTGTTTTTT.

The chain couples TRBV6-6 to TRBJ2-1; tentative D call: TRBD2 (5 bases). Germline-derived CDR1 and CDR2 are MNHNY and SVGAGI (reference sequence). The CDR3 runs to 15 residues. V was pared by 7 bases and J by 5 bases, with 18 bases between. In DNA form, the CDR3 reads TGTGCCAGCACCTTATTGGCGGGTCTTCACAATGAGCAGTTCTTC. Translated: CASTLLAGLHNEQFF.

The chain employs TRBV11-3 and TRBJ2-2; D perhaps matches TRBD2 (5 bases). The germline gives CDR1 SGHNT, CDR2 YENEEA. The CDR3 is 14 amino acids. Trimming took off 9 bases at V and 4 bases at J, with 15 bases between the two ends. The CDR3, as DNA: TGTGCCAGTTGTGTTGGAGGATTCACCGGGGAGCTGTTTTTT. Translated: CASCVGGFTGELFF.

CDR3 nucleotide sequence: TGTGCCACCAGCAGAGAATGGGGGGGTGACACTGAAGCTTTCTTT. The encoded protein is CATSREWGGDTEAFF. The rearrangement joins TRBV15 to TRBJ1-1; the D gene is possibly TRBD1 (5 bases). In germline, CDR1 is LNHNV, CDR2 YYDKDF (reference sequence). With 0 bases removed from V and 3 bases from J, the gap between germline ends came to 11 bases. This CDR3 spans 15 amino acids.

V is TRBV28 and J is TRBJ1-1, with no clear D. The CDR3 is 14 amino acids. V was trimmed by 6 bases and J by 4 bases, leaving 15 bases between them. The germline CDR1 and CDR2 sequences are MDHEN and SYDVKM. CDR3 DNA sequence: TGTGCCAGCAGGCCCGACCTCATGAGCACTGAAGCTTTCTTT. Translating gives CASRPDLMSTEAFF.

V is TRBV9 and J is TRBJ1-2, with D perhaps matching TRBD1 (6 bases). Germline V gives CDR1 SGDLS, CDR2 YYNGEE. V lost 3 bases to trimming and J lost 4 bases, with 16 bases between them. The length of the CDR3 is 15 residues. The CDR3 DNA reads as TGTGCCAGCAGCGCAGAGGATGGGGGGCCCTATGGCTACACCTTC. Its translation is CASSAEDGGPYGYTF.

The CDR3 loop reads CASQAGTGTYEQYF. The CDR3 region has the DNA TGTGCCAGCCAAGCGGGGACAGGGACCTACGAGCAGTACTTC. This sequence joins TRBV6-6 and TRBJ2-7, with 9 nucleotides matching TRBD1. This CDR3 is 14 amino acids long. V lost 8 bases and J lost 2; bases outside the gene matches: 7. The germline V gene has CDR1 MNHNY and CDR2 SVGAGI (reference sequence).

This chain joins TRBV6-1 and TRBJ2-5, with D possibly being TRBD2 (6 bases). From germline, CDR1 is MNHNS and CDR2 SASEGT. The CDR3 length is 16 residues. V lost 1 base and J 4 bases, leaving 16 bases between the germline ends. This CDR3 is CASSEGVTSWRETQYF. For the CDR3, the DNA is TGTGCCAGCAGTGAAGGGGTCACTAGCTGGCGAGAGACCCAGTACTTC.

This chain connects TRBV2 to TRBJ2-1; TRBD2 aligns across 14 bases. The CDR3 extends over 15 amino acids. Germline V gene sequence: CDR1 SNHLY, CDR2 FYNNEI. The V and J ends lost 5 bases and 12 bases, in that order; junction bases with no gene match: 9. CDR3 sequence (DNA): TGTGCCAGCAGTACCGGGACTAGCGGGAGCCAAGGGCAGTTCTTC. As protein: CASSTGTSGSQGQFF.